Listed below are T cell receptor beta chains from one sample, sequenced in a study of blood T cell repertoires in COVID-19. Assay used: immunoSEQ multiplex PCR; TCRdb lists only in-frame clones, some missing. This table has about 210,000 clones, roughly nine tenths appearing once. The material sequenced was peripheral blood. Every receptor here comes from a man aged 40-49 years with acute or convalescent COVID-19. CDR3s include the opening cysteine and the closing phenylalanine or tryptophan. The D gene is left open where the match is weak. Clone size, where shown, is once, few, many, or a class for clones that have expanded.

v_gene: TRBV7-3
d_gene: .
abundance: .
j_gene: TRBJ2-2
CDR3aa: CASSFRTKAELFF
CDR3nt: TGTGCCAGCAGCTTCCGGACAAAAGCGGAGCTGTTTTTT

v_gene: TRBV7-2
d_gene: .
abundance: .
j_gene: TRBJ1-1
CDR3aa: CASSLDQRIREAFF
CDR3nt: TGTGCCAGCAGCTTAGACCAGAGGATCCGTGAAGCTTTCTTT

v_gene: TRBV6-5
d_gene: .
abundance: .
j_gene: TRBJ1-4
CDR3aa: CASSYWQTATNEKLFF
CDR3nt: TGTGCCAGCAGTTATTGGCAGACAGCAACTAATGAAAAACTGTTTTTT

v_gene: TRBV18
d_gene: TRBD1
abundance: .
j_gene: TRBJ1-3
CDR3aa: CASSPATGGRGSGNTIYF
CDR3nt: TGTGCCAGCTCACCAGCGACAGGGGGCAGGGGCTCTGGAAACACCATATATTTT

v_gene: TRBV6-5
d_gene: .
abundance: .
j_gene: TRBJ2-5
CDR3aa: CASSFGRETQYF
CDR3nt: TGTGCCAGCAGCTTCGGGAGAGAGACCCAGTACTTC

v_gene: TRBV7-6
d_gene: TRBD1
abundance: .
j_gene: TRBJ2-1
CDR3aa: CASSLGVAGGYNEQFF
CDR3nt: TGTGCCAGCAGCTTAGGGGTGGCAGGGGGCTACAATGAGCAGTTCTTC

v_gene: TRBV19
d_gene: .
abundance: .
j_gene: TRBJ2-3
CDR3aa: CASSTSAADTQYF
CDR3nt: TGTGCCAGTAGTACGTCCGCAGCAGATACGCAGTATTTT

v_gene: TRBV7-3
d_gene: .
abundance: .
j_gene: TRBJ2-2
CDR3aa: CASSRGANTGELFF
CDR3nt: TGTGCCAGCAGCCGCGGGGCGAACACCGGGGAGCTGTTTTTT

v_gene: TRBV6-5
d_gene: TRBD1
abundance: .
j_gene: TRBJ2-1
CDR3aa: CASRPDRGQNEQFF
CDR3nt: TGTGCCAGCAGACCGGACAGGGGGCAGAATGAGCAGTTCTTC

v_gene: TRBV19
d_gene: .
abundance: .
j_gene: TRBJ1-5
CDR3aa: CASSSPPGGGNQPQHF
CDR3nt: TGTGCCAGTAGTAGCCCCCCGGGGGGAGGGAATCAGCCCCAGCATTTT

v_gene: TRBV7-9
d_gene: .
abundance: .
j_gene: TRBJ2-5
CDR3aa: CASSLSETQYF
CDR3nt: TGTGCCAGCAGCTTATCGGAGACCCAGTACTTC

v_gene: TRBV13
d_gene: .
abundance: .
j_gene: TRBJ2-7
CDR3aa: CASSLGGGANKNEQYF
CDR3nt: TGTGCCAGCAGCTTGGGTGGGGGGGCCAACAAAAACGAGCAGTACTTC

v_gene: TRBV5-1
d_gene: .
abundance: .
j_gene: TRBJ1-4
CDR3aa: CASSSYPGSVEEKLFF
CDR3nt: TGCGCCAGCAGCTCCTATCCAGGGTCGGTTGAGGAAAAACTGTTTTTT

v_gene: TRBV3-1/TRBV3-2
d_gene: TRBD2
abundance: .
j_gene: TRBJ2-7
CDR3aa: CASSQDLRDYPYEQYF
CDR3nt: TGTGCCAGCAGCCAAGATCTTAGGGACTACCCCTACGAGCAGTACTTC

v_gene: TRBV7-8
d_gene: TRBD2
abundance: .
j_gene: TRBJ2-3
CDR3aa: CATAPGGFKVTDTQYF
CDR3nt: TGTGCCACGGCACCGGGGGGGTTCAAGGTTACAGATACGCAGTATTTT

v_gene: TRBV10-3
d_gene: .
abundance: .
j_gene: TRBJ2-7
CDR3aa: CATRGEGHSYEQYF
CDR3nt: TGTGCCACCAGAGGGGAAGGGCATTCCTACGAGCAGTACTTC

v_gene: TRBV6-5
d_gene: TRBD1
abundance: .
j_gene: TRBJ1-5
CDR3aa: CASSYSGQGGQPQHF
CDR3nt: TGTGCCAGCAGTTACTCTGGACAGGGAGGTCAGCCCCAGCATTTT

v_gene: TRBV5-4
d_gene: TRBD2
abundance: .
j_gene: TRBJ2-1
CDR3aa: CASSTGTSSYNEQFF
CDR3nt: TGTGCCAGCAGCACCGGGACTAGCAGCTACAATGAGCAGTTCTTC

v_gene: TRBV7-2
d_gene: TRBD2
abundance: .
j_gene: TRBJ2-3
CDR3aa: CASSLGGPGGPTDTQYF
CDR3nt: TGTGCCAGCAGCTTAGGGGGCCCGGGAGGGCCGACAGATACGCAGTATTTT

v_gene: TRBV4-2
d_gene: TRBD2
abundance: .
j_gene: TRBJ2-2
CDR3aa: CASSHSGLAGLRNGELFF
CDR3nt: TGTGCCAGCAGCCATTCGGGACTAGCGGGACTACGAAACGGGGAGCTGTTTTTT

v_gene: TRBV7-3
d_gene: TRBD2
abundance: .
j_gene: TRBJ2-1
CDR3aa: CASSLHAGEYNEQFF
CDR3nt: TGTGCCAGCAGCTTACATGCGGGAGAGTACAATGAGCAGTTCTTC

v_gene: TRBV10-3
d_gene: TRBD1
abundance: .
j_gene: TRBJ1-3
CDR3aa: CAIGTGAGRNTIYF
CDR3nt: TGTGCCATCGGGACAGGGGCGGGAAGGAACACCATATATTTT

v_gene: TRBV4-1
d_gene: .
abundance: .
j_gene: TRBJ1-6
CDR3aa: CASSQEGRDNSPLHF
CDR3nt: TGCGCCAGCAGCCAAGAGGGCAGGGATAATTCACCCCTCCACTTT

v_gene: TRBV28
d_gene: TRBD2
abundance: once
j_gene: TRBJ2-1
CDR3aa: CASSPYMLAGGPGYEQFF
CDR3nt: TGTGCCAGCAGTCCATATATGCTAGCGGGAGGGCCGGGGTATGAGCAGTTCTTC

v_gene: TRBV18
d_gene: .
abundance: few
j_gene: TRBJ1-5
CDR3aa: CASSPPGPYSNQPQHF
CDR3nt: TGTGCCAGCTCACCACCCGGTCCTTATAGCAATCAGCCCCAGCATTTT

v_gene: TRBV7-2
d_gene: .
abundance: .
j_gene: TRBJ2-5
CDR3aa: CASSLGRGWETQYF
CDR3nt: TGTGCCAGCAGCTTAGGACGGGGGTGGGAGACCCAGTACTTC

v_gene: TRBV27
d_gene: .
abundance: .
j_gene: TRBJ1-1
CDR3aa: CASSPGRGGTEAFF
CDR3nt: TGTGCCAGCAGTCCCGGGCGCGGAGGGACTGAAGCTTTCTTT

v_gene: TRBV5-1
d_gene: .
abundance: .
j_gene: TRBJ2-7
CDR3aa: CASSLEGQGGYVEQYF
CDR3nt: TGCGCCAGCAGCTTGGAGGGCCAGGGGGGTTATGTCGAGCAGTACTTC

v_gene: TRBV2
d_gene: .
abundance: .
j_gene: TRBJ1-3
CDR3aa: CASTEESGNTIYF
CDR3nt: TGTGCCAGCACCGAGGAATCTGGAAACACCATATATTTT

v_gene: TRBV3-1/TRBV3-2
d_gene: TRBD2
abundance: .
j_gene: TRBJ2-5
CDR3aa: CASSQVPSGGGQETQYF
CDR3nt: TGTGCCAGCAGCCAAGTCCCTAGCGGGGGGGGTCAAGAGACCCAGTACTTC

v_gene: TRBV27
d_gene: .
abundance: once
j_gene: TRBJ1-4
CDR3aa: CASSSSGATNEKLFF
CDR3nt: TGTGCCAGCAGTTCCTCTGGAGCAACTAATGAAAAACTGTTTTTT

v_gene: TRBV3-1/TRBV3-2
d_gene: TRBD1
abundance: .
j_gene: TRBJ2-3
CDR3aa: CASRPDRERTDTQYF
CDR3nt: TGTGCCAGCAGACCCGACAGGGAGAGGACAGATACGCAGTATTTT

v_gene: TRBV29-1
d_gene: .
abundance: .
j_gene: TRBJ2-1
CDR3aa: CSVVVGSYNEQFF
CDR3nt: TGCAGCGTTGTGGTCGGGAGCTACAATGAGCAGTTCTTC

v_gene: TRBV7-9
d_gene: .
abundance: .
j_gene: TRBJ2-7
CDR3aa: CASRGQTNYEQYF
CDR3nt: TGTGCCTCCCGAGGGCAGACGAACTACGAGCAGTACTTC

v_gene: TRBV19
d_gene: .
abundance: .
j_gene: TRBJ2-3
CDR3aa: CASSMRGGLLPTDTQYF
CDR3nt: TGTGCCAGTAGTATGCGGGGCGGCCTCCTCCCCACAGATACGCAGTATTTT

v_gene: TRBV4-2
d_gene: TRBD1
abundance: .
j_gene: TRBJ1-2
CDR3aa: CASSRGTEGPYGYTF
CDR3nt: TGTGCCAGCAGCCGGGGGACAGAAGGACCCTATGGCTACACCTTC

v_gene: TRBV19
d_gene: TRBD2
abundance: .
j_gene: TRBJ2-3
CDR3aa: CASRWRGTGTDTQYF
CDR3nt: TGTGCCAGTAGGTGGCGGGGGACTGGCACAGATACGCAGTATTTT